This entry lists 32 T cell receptor beta chains sequenced from one sample in a study of blood T cell repertoires in COVID-19. Method: immunoSEQ multiplex PCR; TCRdb's copy keeps in-frame clones and lacks some. The repertoire holds more than 60,000 clones, with around 87% as singletons. The sequencing sample was made of peripheral blood. The receptors derive from a man aged 55 to 70 with acute or convalescent COVID-19.

The chain recombines TRBV6-1 with TRBJ2-5; TRBD2 matches 11 bases. Per germline, CDR1 MNHNS and CDR2 SASEGT. The length of the CDR3 is 16 residues. J was trimmed by 6 bases and V by 0 bases; bases with no gene match: 6. The CDR3 protein is CASSEASASGGKTQYF. The DNA for the CDR3 is TGTGCCAGCAGTGAAGCGTCGGCTAGCGGGGGGAAGACCCAGTACTTC.

This chain links TRBV20-1 with TRBJ2-5, with 7 positions matching TRBD2. J gave up 5 bases and V 3 bases, and 3 bases lay outside the gene matches. Germline-derived CDR1 and CDR2 are DFQATT and SNEGSKA (reference sequence). The CDR3 runs 12 residues. The CDR3 region is CSASYGGETQYF. As DNA, the CDR3 is TGCAGTGCTAGTTACGGGGGGGAGACCCAGTACTTC.

This rearrangement joins TRBV18 to TRBJ1-5, with 7 positions matching TRBD1. The CDR3 is 15 residues long. The V gene end was trimmed by 2 bases and the J gene end by 6 bases; junction bases not matched to a gene: 7. Looked up from germline, CDR1 is KGHSH and CDR2 is LQKENI. This CDR3 is CASSPTGVTGQPQHF. CDR3 nucleotides: TGTGCCAGCTCACCAACAGGGGTGACTGGTCAGCCCCAGCATTTT.

The V and J genes are TRBV10-1 and TRBJ2-3; 7 bases are a match to TRBD1. The germline V gene has CDR1 WNHNN and CDR2 SYGVQD (reference sequence). The CDR3 is 13 residues long. The junction had 4 bases not matched to a gene; V was cut back by 8 bases and J by 2 bases. CDR3 DNA sequence: TGCGCCAGCCGGGACAGCCTCACAGATACGCAGTATTTT. Translating it yields CASRDSLTDTQYF.

The genes are TRBV5-5 and TRBJ2-7, with 11 bases that match TRBD2. V dropped 0 bases and J dropped 0; count of bases not matched to a gene: 2. Germline values: CDR1 SGHKS, CDR2 YYEKEE (reference sequence). The CDR3 contains 16 residues. In nucleotides, the CDR3 is TGTGCCAGCAGCTTGGGGCTAGCGGGGGGCTCCTACGAGCAGTACTTC. The encoded protein is CASSLGLAGGSYEQYF.

The CDR3 nucleotides read TGTGCCAGCAGTTACTCGGCTAGCGGGGGGGCCGGTGAGCAGTTCTTC. This translates into CASSYSASGGAGEQFF. V usage is TRBV6-2 or TRBV6-3 and J usage is TRBJ2-1, with 12 bases aligning to TRBD2. The J segment lost 9 bases and the V segment lost 0 bases, leaving 6 bases of the junction unmatched. Germline V gene sequence: CDR1 MNHEY, CDR2 SVGEGT. This CDR3 is 16 amino acids long.

The chain combines TRBV7-2 with TRBJ1-1, with TRBD1 matching over 8 bases. Germline trimming cut 3 bases from V and 5 bases from J; bases unmatched to any gene: 8. Germline V CDR1 and CDR2: SGHTA, FQGNSA. The CDR3 has 15 amino acids. The chain's CDR3 is CASSFSTGGGTEAFF. The CDR3 DNA sequence: TGTGCCAGCAGCTTTAGTACAGGGGGAGGAACTGAAGCTTTCTTT.

The chain has TRBV3-1 (or the pseudogene TRBV3-2) and TRBJ1-6, with a tentative D call TRBD1 (6 bases). CDR1 and CDR2 from the germline V gene are LGHDT and YNNKEL (reference sequence). The CDR3 covers 15 residues. The germline V and J ends were trimmed by 5 bases and 5 bases, with 13 bases remaining between them. The CDR3 region has the DNA TGTGCCAGCAGCAACCGGGACACGAATAATTCACCCCTCCACTTT. Translated, it gives CASSNRDTNNSPLHF.

This clone was recorded once. The chain has TRBV6-5 and TRBJ1-1, with D uncertain. Germline assignment: CDR1 MNHEY and CDR2 SVGAGI. The germline V and J ends were trimmed by 2 bases and 2 bases, with 9 bases remaining between them. The CDR3 runs 14 residues. The CDR3 loop is CASSYSEFNTEAFF. CDR3 nucleotides: TGTGCCAGCAGTTACAGTGAGTTTAACACTGAAGCTTTCTTT.

This chain joins TRBV5-1 and TRBJ1-6; D is unclear. V lost 0 bases and J lost 5, with 9 bases in between. CDR3 length equals 15 residues. CDR1 SGHRS and CDR2 YFSETQ come from the germline V gene. For the CDR3, the DNA is TGCGCCAGCAGCTTGGCCCCCTCTGATAATTCACCCCTCCACTTT. Translating it yields CASSLAPSDNSPLHF.

The chain employs TRBV7-2 and TRBJ2-4, with D perhaps matching TRBD1 (5 bases). CDR1 is SGHTA, CDR2 FQGNSA, per germline. The CDR3 extends over 14 amino acids. Trimming took 2 bases from V and 3 from J, leaving 8 bases between them. The CDR3 loop is CASSLQGSKNIQYF. CDR3 bases: TGTGCCAGCAGCTTACAGGGCAGCAAAAACATTCAGTACTTC.

The rearrangement joins TRBV3-1 (or the pseudogene TRBV3-2) to TRBJ1-4; 12 positions agree with TRBD1. Trimming at V came to 6 bases and at J to 8 bases, leaving 13 bases not matched to a gene. The CDR3 is 17 residues long. Germline assignment: CDR1 LGHDT and CDR2 YNNKEL (reference sequence). This CDR3 is CASRPTGTGGAREKLFF. Here the CDR3 DNA reads TGTGCCAGCAGACCGACCGGGACAGGGGGCGCAAGGGAAAAACTGTTTTTT.

This chain links TRBV19 with TRBJ1-5, with D possibly matching TRBD1 (5 bases). The V gene lost 3 bases and the J gene lost 4 bases, with 10 bases spanning the gap. This CDR3 has 14 residues. Germline CDR1 and CDR2: LNHDA and SQIVND (reference sequence). For the CDR3, the DNA is TGTGCCAGTAGTATTGCCGGGGGAAATCAGCCCCAGCATTTT. Its translation is CASSIAGGNQPQHF.

V and J are TRBV15 and TRBJ2-6; D is ambiguous. V shed 4 bases and J shed 0 bases, with 4 bases lying between them. The CDR3 runs to 14 residues. Germline lookup yields CDR1 LNHNV and CDR2 YYDKDF (reference sequence). CDR3 residues: CATSILSGANVLTF. For the CDR3, the DNA is TGTGCCACCAGCATCCTCTCTGGGGCCAACGTCCTGACTTTC.

This clone was seen only a few times. This chain joins TRBV9 and TRBJ2-2; 7 bases agree with TRBD1. Trimming took 1 base from V and 4 from J; bases not matched to a gene: 4. The CDR3 is 15 residues long. Germline CDR1 and CDR2: SGDLS and YYNGEE. For the CDR3, the DNA is TGTGCCAGCAGCGTACTCGGGACAGCCACCGGGGAGCTGTTTTTT. This encodes CASSVLGTATGELFF.

This clone appeared many times. Other nucleotide sequences from this sample produce the same CDR3. The V and J genes are TRBV6-1 and TRBJ1-2; no clear D gene. The length of the CDR3 is 13 residues. Germline assignment: CDR1 MNHNS and CDR2 SASEGT. Trimming stripped 0 bases from V and 4 bases from J, with 6 bases between. CDR3 sequence: CASSEARPYGYTF. In nucleotides, the CDR3 is TGTGCCAGCAGTGAAGCGAGGCCCTATGGCTACACCTTC.

The chain uses TRBV7-2 and TRBJ2-7, with a possible D match to TRBD1 (5 bases). There are 19 residues in the CDR3. V was clipped by 5 bases and J by 6 bases, with 32 bases between them. Germline assignment: CDR1 SGHTA and CDR2 FQGNSA. The CDR3 protein is CASSPNVFGLGRVFPEQYF. The CDR3 DNA reads TGTGCCAGCAGCCCAAACGTTTTTGGCCTGGGCAGGGTATTTCCCGAGCAGTACTTC.

The chain couples TRBV6-5 to TRBJ2-7; 7 bases line up with TRBD1. Per germline, CDR1 MNHEY and CDR2 SVGAGI. This CDR3 has 15 amino acids. J lost 2 bases, V lost 0 bases, and 4 bases had no gene match. CDR3 nucleotides: TGTGCCAGCAGTTACTCTACAGGGGCCCCCTACGAGCAGTACTTC. Amino acids: CASSYSTGAPYEQYF.

V and J are TRBV28 and TRBJ1-6, with 9 bases lining up with TRBD1. Losses at the gene ends were 5 bases for V and 10 bases for J; bases not matched to a gene: 15. The CDR3 spans 17 residues. Germline lookup yields CDR1 MDHEN and CDR2 SYDVKM. This CDR3 reads CASSLSGTGRFGSPLHF. The CDR3 nucleotides read TGTGCCAGCAGTCTTTCGGGGACAGGGCGATTCGGCTCACCCCTCCACTTT.

The chain recombines TRBV30 with TRBJ1-4; D unclear. The CDR3 is made up of 12 amino acids. Trimming pared 4 bases from V and 6 bases from J, leaving 9 bases between. CDR1 is GTSNPN, CDR2 SVGIG, per germline (reference sequence). CDR3 sequence (DNA): TGTGCCTGGAAAGCCACCTATGAAAAACTGTTTTTT. Its translation is CAWKATYEKLFF.

This sequence joins TRBV7-2 and TRBJ1-2, with 7 bases aligning to TRBD1. The germline gives CDR1 SGHTA, CDR2 FQGNSA. The V segment lost 5 bases and the J segment 1 base; nucleotides outside the gene matches: 4. The CDR3 contains 14 residues. The CDR3 DNA reads as TGTGCCAGCAGCCGCGGACAGGATAACTATGGCTACACCTTC. It yields the protein CASSRGQDNYGYTF.

This rearrangement joins TRBV5-6 to TRBJ1-2; weak D call: TRBD1 (6 bases). Germline loops: CDR1 SGHDT, CDR2 YYEEEE. V was trimmed by 0 bases and J by 8 bases, leaving 14 bases between them. The CDR3 is 14 amino acids. CDR3 nucleotide sequence: TGTGCCAGCAGCTTGGCCGGTCAGGGGAGCGGCTACACCTTC. Encoded protein: CASSLAGQGSGYTF.

The chain is built from TRBV6-1 and TRBJ2-7; D may be TRBD2 (6 bases). The CDR3 sequence is 13 residues long. Between the trimmed V and J ends, which lost 2 bases and 7 bases, there was a span of 12 bases. Per the germline V gene, CDR1 is MNHNS and CDR2 is SASEGT. The CDR3 is CASSETRGWEQYF. DNA of the CDR3: TGTGCCAGCAGTGAAACACGGGGGTGGGAGCAGTACTTC.

This chain connects TRBV28 to TRBJ1-3; the match to TRBD1 covers 9 bases. The CDR3 totals 14 residues. Losses at the gene ends were 5 bases for V and 3 bases for J; bases not matched to a gene: 2. Germline assignment: CDR1 MDHEN and CDR2 SYDVKM. The CDR3 here is CASSGTGIGNTIYF. The CDR3 coding sequence is TGTGCCAGCAGTGGGACAGGGATTGGAAACACCATATATTTT.

The chain links TRBV7-2 to TRBJ1-3; D not resolved. The CDR3 covers 15 residues. Deletions cut 2 bases from V and 0 bases from J, with 8 bases between. Germline values: CDR1 SGHTA, CDR2 FQGNSA. The CDR3 DNA reads TGTGCCAGCAGCTTAAGCCCCGCCTCTGGAAACACCATATATTTT. Translation: CASSLSPASGNTIYF.

The chain's CDR3 is CATSDPDRVNEQFF. The CDR3 DNA is TGTGCCACCAGTGACCCGGACAGGGTAAATGAGCAGTTCTTC. This sequence joins TRBV24-1 and TRBJ2-1, with TRBD1 matching over 8 bases. The length of the CDR3 is 14 residues. The J segment lost 7 bases and the V segment lost 4 bases, leaving 5 bases of the junction unmatched. Germline V gene lookup returns CDR1 KGHDR and CDR2 SFDVKD.

The gene calls are TRBV30 and TRBJ1-2, with D unresolved. This CDR3 has 10 residues. V gave up 7 bases and J gave up 7 bases, with 10 bases separating them. Germline V gene lookup returns CDR1 GTSNPN and CDR2 SVGIG (reference sequence). The CDR3 region is CAYRRGGYTF. The CDR3 DNA is TGTGCCTACCGACGGGGTGGCTACACCTTC.

This sequence joins TRBV9 and TRBJ1-1; tentative D call: TRBD1 (5 bases). Germline CDR1 and CDR2: SGDLS and YYNGEE. Trimming pared 4 bases from V and 8 bases from J, leaving 9 bases between. The length of the CDR3 is 11 residues. CDR3 sequence reads: CASSTDSEAFF. CDR3 sequence (DNA): TGTGCCAGCAGCACTGACAGCGAAGCTTTCTTT.

The rearrangement uses TRBV24-1 and TRBJ2-7; no definite D call. Trimming took off 6 bases at V and 6 bases at J, with 8 bases between the two ends. Germline CDR1 KGHDR, CDR2 SFDVKD. The CDR3 totals 11 residues. The chain's CDR3 is CATSYAGEQYF. CDR3 sequence (DNA): TGTGCCACCAGTTATGCCGGCGAGCAGTACTTC.

The V and J genes are TRBV5-4 and TRBJ2-6, with D perhaps TRBD1 (6 bases). The CDR3 contains 16 residues. CDR1 SGHNT and CDR2 YYREEE come from the germline V gene (reference sequence). V was trimmed by 4 bases and J by 0 bases, leaving 11 bases between them. The CDR3 protein is CASSGTGSSGANVLTF. The CDR3, as DNA: TGTGCCAGCAGCGGAACAGGGAGCTCTGGGGCCAACGTCCTGACTTTC.

V gene TRBV3-1 (or the pseudogene TRBV3-2) combines with J gene TRBJ1-3; no clear D gene. V dropped 4 bases and J dropped 0 bases, with 10 bases sitting between them. The CDR3 length is 15 residues. Germline V gene lookup returns CDR1 LGHDT and CDR2 YNNKEL (reference sequence). The CDR3: CASSPSGDSGNTIYF. The CDR3 bases are TGTGCCAGCAGCCCCTCCGGGGACTCTGGAAACACCATATATTTT.

This rearrangement joins TRBV27 to TRBJ1-5; D is perhaps TRBD1 (5 bases). Trimming left V 5 bases short and J 7 bases short, with 15 bases between. The CDR3 length is 14 residues. Germline V gene lookup returns CDR1 MNHEY and CDR2 SMNVEV (reference sequence). CDR3 in DNA: TGTGCCAGCAGTCCCGGGGGTCCAGGCCAGCCCCAGCATTTT. It yields the protein CASSPGGPGQPQHF.